This passage covers 21 T cell receptor beta chains from one sample sequenced in a study of cytomegalovirus exposure and HLA in healthy donors. The study ran its PCR with 60 Vbeta and 13 Jbeta primers. Data came from immunoSEQ multiplex PCR; TCRdb stores just in-frame clones and leaves some out. The data contain 120,000 or so clones, 65% to 85% of them singletons. The source material was PBMCs. These receptors were collected from a man aged 45-65 years in good health and CMV-seropositive.

The rearrangement joins TRBV7-2 to TRBJ2-7; the D gene is possibly TRBD2 (6 bases). The CDR3 is 13 residues long. Per the germline V gene, CDR1 is SGHTA and CDR2 is FQGNSA. Trimming took 1 base from V and 6 from J, leaving 10 bases between them. The CDR3 reads CASSLERGGEQYF. Written as DNA, the CDR3 is TGTGCCAGCAGCTTAGAAAGGGGAGGCGAGCAGTACTTC. Together with reference TRBV7-2 and TRBJ2-7, the CDR3 gives the full variable domain: GAGVSQSPSNKVTEKGKDVELRCDPISGHTALYWYRQSLGQGLEFLIYFQGNSAPDKSGLPSDRFSAERTGGSVSTLTIQRTQQEDSAVYLCASSLERGGEQYFGPGTRLTVT.

This clone has only one observation. The rearrangement joins TRBV2 to TRBJ2-1; D is possibly TRBD1 (5 bases). V dropped 2 bases and J dropped 4 bases, with 12 bases sitting between them. This CDR3 comprises 15 residues. CDR1 is SNHLY and CDR2 is FYNNEI in the germline V gene. CDR3 in amino acids: CASSEQGGSYNEQFF. CDR3 in DNA: TGTGCCAGCAGTGAACAGGGCGGATCGTACAATGAGCAGTTCTTC. Complete variable domain (other parts from reference TRBV2 and TRBJ2-1): EPEVTQTPSHQVTQMGQEVILRCVPISNHLYFYWYRQILGQKVEFLVSFYNNEISEKSEIFDDQFSVERPDGSNFTLKIRSTKLEDSAMYFCASSEQGGSYNEQFFGPGTRLTVL.

This chain connects TRBV7-9 to TRBJ2-7; 8 bases are a match to TRBD1. In germline, CDR1 is SEHNR, CDR2 FQNEAQ (reference sequence). V was pared by 5 bases and J by 9 bases, with 3 bases of the junction left unmatched. The CDR3 length is 11 residues. The CDR3 DNA reads as TGTGCCAGCAGCCTTGGACAGGGGCAGTACTTC. Its translation: CASSLGQGQYF.

The J gene is TRBJ1-1, the V gene TRBV6-5; the match to TRBD1 covers 10 bases. V lost 6 bases and J lost 5; bases outside the gene matches: 0. The CDR3 is 12 residues long. Germline values: CDR1 MNHEY, CDR2 SVGAGI. Written as DNA, the CDR3 is TGTGCCAGCAGGGACAGGGGGACTGAAGCTTTCTTT. Its translation: CASRDRGTEAFF.

The table lists this clone with a few counts. Distinct nucleotide sequences in the sample also encode this CDR3. The chain employs TRBV12-5 and TRBJ2-1; TRBD1 matches at 7 bases. Looked up from germline, CDR1 is LGHNT and CDR2 is FRNRAP. The CDR3 runs 15 residues. Unmatched junction bases numbered 2, after V lost 1 base and J lost 2 bases. The CDR3 sequence is CASGLGQGTYNEQFF. In DNA, the CDR3 is TGTGCTAGTGGTTTGGGACAGGGTACCTACAATGAGCAGTTCTTC. Looking up the rest from reference TRBV12-5 and TRBJ2-1 gives the full variable domain: DARVTQTPRHKVTEMGQEVTMRCQPILGHNTVFWYRQTMMQGLELLAYFRNRAPLDDSGMPKDRFSAEMPDATLATLKIQPSEPRDSAVYFCASGLGQGTYNEQFFGPGTRLTVL.

The chain is built from TRBV9 and TRBJ1-4; D perhaps matches TRBD1 (5 bases). The CDR3 loop spans 15 amino acids. With 0 bases removed from V and 1 base from J, the gap between germline ends came to 7 bases. Germline V gene lookup returns CDR1 SGDLS and CDR2 YYNGEE. CDR3 in amino acids: CASSVGGVTNEKLFF. CDR3 coding DNA: TGTGCCAGCAGCGTAGGGGGGGTAACTAATGAAAAACTGTTTTTT. The full variable domain, its missing parts supplied by reference TRBV9 and TRBJ1-4, is DSGVTQTPKHLITATGQRVTLRCSPRSGDLSVYWYQQSLDQGLQFLIQYYNGEERAKGNILERFSAQQFPDLHSELNLSSLELGDSALYFCASSVGGVTNEKLFFGSGTQLSVL.

The chain recombines TRBV27 with TRBJ2-1; TRBD2 agrees at 10 bases. V trimming: 6 bases; J trimming: 8 bases; junction bases outside the gene matches: 7. This CDR3 is 14 amino acids long. Germline CDR1 and CDR2: MNHEY and SMNVEV (reference sequence). The CDR3 is CASSLSGGAHEQFF. The CDR3, as DNA: TGTGCCAGCAGCCTCAGCGGGGGGGCCCATGAGCAGTTCTTC.

V usage is TRBV19 and J usage is TRBJ1-2; perhaps TRBD1 as D (6 bases). Per the germline V gene, CDR1 is LNHDA and CDR2 is SQIVND (reference sequence). This CDR3 is built from 14 residues. V was clipped by 3 bases and J by 2 bases, with 10 bases between them. The CDR3 DNA sequence: TGTGCCAGTAGTATCGGACAGACGAACTATGGCTACACCTTC. It yields the protein CASSIGQTNYGYTF.

V gene TRBV5-4 combines with J gene TRBJ2-5, with 7 bases matching TRBD2. The CDR3 is made up of 14 amino acids. J was trimmed by 1 base and V by 4 bases; bases with no gene match: 4. Germline-derived CDR1 and CDR2 are SGHNT and YYREEE (reference sequence). CDR3 bases: TGTGCCAGCAGCCCGGGACTATCCCAAGAGACCCAGTACTTC. It codes for CASSPGLSQETQYF.

This chain connects TRBV15 to TRBJ2-2; 9 bases match TRBD1. The CDR3 covers 14 residues. Germline loops: CDR1 LNHNV, CDR2 YYDKDF (reference sequence). The V segment lost 5 bases and the J segment 6 bases; nucleotides outside the gene matches: 4. The CDR3 is CATSFGTGPGELFF. CDR3 sequence (DNA): TGTGCCACCAGCTTCGGGACAGGGCCCGGGGAGCTGTTTTTT.

The gene calls are TRBV18 and TRBJ1-5, with 10 bases that match TRBD1. Per the germline V gene, CDR1 is KGHSH and CDR2 is LQKENI. V lost 6 bases and J lost 5; bases outside the gene matches: 4. The CDR3 runs 14 residues. In nucleotides, the CDR3 is TGTGCCAGCTCGCCCGGGACAGGGGATCAGCCCCAGCATTTT. Translating gives CASSPGTGDQPQHF.

This clone is a singleton in its sample. V gene TRBV18 combines with J gene TRBJ2-7; TRBD2 matches at 9 bases. J lost 2 bases, V lost 6 bases, and 11 bases had no gene match. The V gene's germline CDR1 is KGHSH and CDR2 LQKENI. CDR3 length: 16 amino acids. The CDR3 bases are TGTGCCAGCTCGCCGCCTTTAGCGGGAGCCCCCTACGAGCAGTACTTC. Translating gives CASSPPLAGAPYEQYF.

This chain links TRBV18 with TRBJ2-4, with 7 bases identical to TRBD1. Trimming took 3 bases from V and 7 from J; bases not matched to a gene: 6. This CDR3 comprises 14 residues. Germline CDR1 reads KGHSH; CDR2 reads LQKENI. The CDR3 is CASSPTDRENIQYF. DNA of the CDR3: TGTGCCAGCTCACCGACAGACAGGGAGAACATTCAGTACTTC.

CDR3 in DNA: TGTGCCAGCAGTTTCCCCTCCGGCCACGAGAGGTTAGGGCAGTACTTC. Residues: CASSFPSGHERLGQYF. The rearrangement joins TRBV28 to TRBJ2-7; D uncertain. Trimming shortened V by 3 bases and J by 9 bases, and 24 bases separated the two germline ends. Per the germline V gene, CDR1 is MDHEN and CDR2 is SYDVKM. The CDR3 runs 16 residues.

This sequence joins TRBV19 and TRBJ2-7; weak D call: TRBD2 (5 bases). The germline CDR1 and CDR2 sequences are LNHDA and SQIVND (reference sequence). V lost 5 bases to trimming and J lost 3 bases, with 20 bases between them. This CDR3 region has 16 residues. The CDR3 here is CASSPPWTGRGYEQYF. The CDR3 DNA reads as TGTGCCAGTAGTCCCCCCTGGACCGGTCGGGGCTACGAGCAGTACTTC.

This clone was found a few times. For the CDR3, the DNA is TGTGCCAGTAGTACGGGACAGGGGAACACCATATATTTT. Translating gives CASSTGQGNTIYF. The chain couples TRBV19 to TRBJ1-3; 10 bases align to TRBD1. The germline CDR1 and CDR2 sequences are LNHDA and SQIVND (reference sequence). Trimming removed 4 bases from V and 7 bases from J; junction bases left unmatched: 1. The CDR3 contains 13 residues. Full variable domain (remainder filled in from reference TRBV19 and TRBJ1-3): DGGITQSPKYLFRKEGQNVTLSCEQNLNHDAMYWYRQDPGQGLRLIYYSQIVNDFQKGDIAEGYSVSREKKESFPLTVTSAQKNPTAFYLCASSTGQGNTIYFGEGSWLTVV.

This clone was seen a handful of times. The genes are TRBV6-4 and TRBJ1-1, with D perhaps matching TRBD1 (6 bases). This CDR3 comprises 13 residues. V was clipped by 5 bases and J by 1 base, with 8 bases between them. The germline CDR1 and CDR2 sequences are MRHNA and SNTAGT. The CDR3 DNA reads as TGTGCCAGCAGTTCGACAGGGAACACTGAAGCTTTCTTT. This translates into CASSSTGNTEAFF.

CDR3 nucleotide sequence: TGCGCCAGCACCCCCCAGGTTTACAATGAGCAGTTCTTC. Protein sequence: CASTPQVYNEQFF. This rearrangement joins TRBV10-2 to TRBJ2-1; D is ambiguous. V gave up 7 bases and J gave up 4 bases, with 11 bases separating them. Germline CDR1 WSHSY, CDR2 SAAADI. The CDR3 totals 13 residues.

This chain links TRBV10-3 with TRBJ1-1, with 7 bases fitting TRBD1. This CDR3 has 14 amino acids. J gave up 1 base and V 10 bases, and 9 bases lay outside the gene matches. The germline V gene has CDR1 ENHRY and CDR2 SYGVKD. The CDR3 protein is CATQGDRENTEAFF. The CDR3 coding sequence is TGTGCCACCCAAGGCGACAGGGAGAACACTGAAGCTTTCTTT.

The rearrangement joins TRBV4-3 to TRBJ1-1; 10 bases map to TRBD1. Germline loops: CDR1 LGHNA, CDR2 YSLEER. The trim removed 4 bases at V and 3 bases at J, leaving 5 bases unmatched. The CDR3 loop spans 15 amino acids. The CDR3 loop is CASSPRDRGDTEAFF. The CDR3 nucleotides read TGCGCCAGCAGCCCCCGGGACAGGGGTGACACTGAAGCTTTCTTT.

This chain connects TRBV5-5 to TRBJ1-5; 7 bases fit TRBD1. Germline assignment: CDR1 SGHKS and CDR2 YYEKEE (reference sequence). This CDR3 spans 14 amino acids. The V gene end was trimmed by 4 bases and the J gene end by 6 bases; junction bases not matched to a gene: 7. The CDR3 region is CASSLDRVPQPQHF. CDR3 nucleotide sequence: TGTGCCAGCAGCCTTGACAGGGTTCCTCAGCCCCAGCATTTT.